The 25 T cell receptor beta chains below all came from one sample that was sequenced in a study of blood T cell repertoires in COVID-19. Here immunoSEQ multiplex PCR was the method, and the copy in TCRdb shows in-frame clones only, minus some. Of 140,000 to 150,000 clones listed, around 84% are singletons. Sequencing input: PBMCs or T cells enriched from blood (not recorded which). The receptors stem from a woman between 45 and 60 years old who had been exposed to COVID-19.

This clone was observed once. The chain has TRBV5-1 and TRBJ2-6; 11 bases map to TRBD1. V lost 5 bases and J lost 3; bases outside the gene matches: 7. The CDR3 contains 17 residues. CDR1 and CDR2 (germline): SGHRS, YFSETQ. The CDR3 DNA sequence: TGCGCCAGCAGTCCCGGGACAGGGGGTTTTGGGGCCAACGTCCTGACTTTC. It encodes CASSPGTGGFGANVLTF. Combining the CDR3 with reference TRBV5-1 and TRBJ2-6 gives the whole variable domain KAGVTQTPRYLIKTRGQQVTLSCSPISGHRSVSWYQQTPGQGLQFLFEYFSETQRNKGNFPGRFSGRQFSNSRSEMNVSTLELGDSALYLCASSPGTGGFGANVLTFGAGSRLTVL.

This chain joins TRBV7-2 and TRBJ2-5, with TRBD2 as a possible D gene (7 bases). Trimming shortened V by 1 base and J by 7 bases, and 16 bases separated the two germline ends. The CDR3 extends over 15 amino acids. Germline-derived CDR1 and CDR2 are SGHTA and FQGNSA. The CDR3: CASSLEGGGLRTQYF. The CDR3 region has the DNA TGTGCCAGCAGCTTAGAGGGCGGGGGCCTCAGGACCCAGTACTTC.

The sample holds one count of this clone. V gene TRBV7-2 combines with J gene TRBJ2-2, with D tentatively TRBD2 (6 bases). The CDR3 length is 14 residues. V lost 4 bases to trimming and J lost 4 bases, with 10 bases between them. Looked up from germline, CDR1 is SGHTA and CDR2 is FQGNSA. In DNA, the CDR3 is TGTGCCAGCAGCTCGATGGGGGGCACCGGGGAGCTGTTTTTT. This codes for CASSSMGGTGELFF.

CDR3 amino acids: CASSLVGGSVEQYF. The DNA for the CDR3 is TGTGCCAGCAGCTTAGTGGGGGGTTCGGTCGAGCAGTACTTC. The chain has TRBV7-2 and TRBJ2-7, with a weak D call TRBD2 (6 bases). The CDR3 runs to 14 residues. CDR1 and CDR2 from the germline V gene are SGHTA and FQGNSA. Trimming shortened V by 1 base and J by 6 bases, and 13 bases separated the two germline ends.

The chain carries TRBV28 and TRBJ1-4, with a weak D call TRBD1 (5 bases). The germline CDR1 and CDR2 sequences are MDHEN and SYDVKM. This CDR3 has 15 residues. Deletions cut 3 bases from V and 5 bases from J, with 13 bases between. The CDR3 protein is CASSFLNGANEKLFF. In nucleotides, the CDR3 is TGTGCCAGCAGTTTTCTGAATGGGGCAAATGAAAAACTGTTTTTT.

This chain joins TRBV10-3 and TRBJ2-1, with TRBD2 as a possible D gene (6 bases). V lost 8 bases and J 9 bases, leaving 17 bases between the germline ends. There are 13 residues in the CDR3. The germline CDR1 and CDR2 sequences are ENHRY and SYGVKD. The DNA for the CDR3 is TGTGCCATCGGCTCGGAGGGGATCGGTGAGCAGTTCTTC. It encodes CAIGSEGIGEQFF.

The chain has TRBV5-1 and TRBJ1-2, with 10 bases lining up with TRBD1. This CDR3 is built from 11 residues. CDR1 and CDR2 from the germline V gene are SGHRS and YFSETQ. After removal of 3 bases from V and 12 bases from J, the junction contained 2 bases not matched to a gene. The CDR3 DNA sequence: TGCGCCAGCAGCTCGGACAGGGGGAACACCTTC. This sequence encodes CASSSDRGNTF.

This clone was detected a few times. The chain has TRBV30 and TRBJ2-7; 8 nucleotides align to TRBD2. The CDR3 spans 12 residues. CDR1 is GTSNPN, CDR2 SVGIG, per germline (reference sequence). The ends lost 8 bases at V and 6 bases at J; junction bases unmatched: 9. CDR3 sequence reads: CAGRGGLGEQYF. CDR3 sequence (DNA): TGTGCCGGACGGGGGGGGCTTGGCGAGCAGTACTTC.

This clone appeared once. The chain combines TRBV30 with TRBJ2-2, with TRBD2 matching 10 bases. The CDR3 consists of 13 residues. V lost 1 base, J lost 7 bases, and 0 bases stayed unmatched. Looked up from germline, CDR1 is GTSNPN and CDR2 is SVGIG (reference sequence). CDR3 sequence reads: CAWSGTSGGELFF. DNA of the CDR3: TGTGCCTGGAGTGGGACTAGCGGCGGGGAGCTGTTTTTT.

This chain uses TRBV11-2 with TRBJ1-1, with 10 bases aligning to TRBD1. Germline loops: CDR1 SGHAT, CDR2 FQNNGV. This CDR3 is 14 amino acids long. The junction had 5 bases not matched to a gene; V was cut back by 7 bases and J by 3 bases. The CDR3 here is CASNTGQGDTEAFF. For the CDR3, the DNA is TGTGCCAGCAACACCGGACAGGGGGACACTGAAGCTTTCTTT.

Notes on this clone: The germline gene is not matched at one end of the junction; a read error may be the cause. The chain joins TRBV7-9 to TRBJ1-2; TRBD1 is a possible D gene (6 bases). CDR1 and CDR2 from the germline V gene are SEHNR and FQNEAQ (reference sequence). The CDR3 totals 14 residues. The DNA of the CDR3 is TGTGTCAGCAGCTTTGACAGGCAATTCGGCGGCTACACCTTC. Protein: CVSSFDRQFGGYTF.

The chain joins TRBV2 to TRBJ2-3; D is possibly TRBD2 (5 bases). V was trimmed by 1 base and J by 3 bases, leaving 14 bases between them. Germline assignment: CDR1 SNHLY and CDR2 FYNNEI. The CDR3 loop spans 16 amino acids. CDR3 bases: TGTGCCAGCAGTGAAGGGCTAGCCGCTGAAACAGATACGCAGTATTTT. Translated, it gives CASSEGLAAETDTQYF. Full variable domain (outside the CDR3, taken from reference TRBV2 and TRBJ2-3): EPEVTQTPSHQVTQMGQEVILRCVPISNHLYFYWYRQILGQKVEFLVSFYNNEISEKSEIFDDQFSVERPDGSNFTLKIRSTKLEDSAMYFCASSEGLAAETDTQYFGPGTRLTVL.

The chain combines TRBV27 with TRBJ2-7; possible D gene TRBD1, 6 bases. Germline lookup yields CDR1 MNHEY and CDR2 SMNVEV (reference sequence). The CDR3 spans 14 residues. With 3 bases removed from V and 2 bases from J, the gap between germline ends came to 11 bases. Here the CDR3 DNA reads TGTGCCAGCAGTTTGCAAGGGGGACCCTACGAGCAGTACTTC. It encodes CASSLQGGPYEQYF.

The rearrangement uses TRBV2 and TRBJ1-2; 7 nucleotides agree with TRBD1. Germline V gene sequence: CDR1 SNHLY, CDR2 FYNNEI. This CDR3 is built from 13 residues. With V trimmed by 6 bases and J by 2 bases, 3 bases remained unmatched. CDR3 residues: CASSRDSNYGYTF. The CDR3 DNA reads TGTGCCAGCAGCCGGGACAGCAACTATGGCTACACCTTC.

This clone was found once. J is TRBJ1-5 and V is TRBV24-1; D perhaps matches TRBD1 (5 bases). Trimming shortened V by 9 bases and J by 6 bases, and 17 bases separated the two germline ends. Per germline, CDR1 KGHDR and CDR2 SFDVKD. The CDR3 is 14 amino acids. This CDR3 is CATLGQGCGQPQHF. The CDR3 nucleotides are TGTGCCACCCTCGGTCAGGGCTGTGGTCAGCCCCAGCATTTT.

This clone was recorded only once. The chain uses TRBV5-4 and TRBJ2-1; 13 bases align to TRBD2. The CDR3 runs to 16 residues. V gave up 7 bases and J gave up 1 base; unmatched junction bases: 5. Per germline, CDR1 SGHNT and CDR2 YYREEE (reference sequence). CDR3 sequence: CASGLAGVASYNEQFF. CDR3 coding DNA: TGTGCCAGCGGACTAGCGGGGGTCGCGTCCTACAATGAGCAGTTCTTC.

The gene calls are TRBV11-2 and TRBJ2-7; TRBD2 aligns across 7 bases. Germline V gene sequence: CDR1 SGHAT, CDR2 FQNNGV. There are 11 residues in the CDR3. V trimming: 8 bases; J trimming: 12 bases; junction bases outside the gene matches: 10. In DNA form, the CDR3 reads TGTGCCAGCGGGGGAGCGGGGTCGCGGTACTTC. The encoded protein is CASGGAGSRYF.

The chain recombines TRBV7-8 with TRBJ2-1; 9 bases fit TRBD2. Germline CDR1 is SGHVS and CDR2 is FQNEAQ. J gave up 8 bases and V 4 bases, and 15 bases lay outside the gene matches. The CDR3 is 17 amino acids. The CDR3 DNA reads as TGTGCCAGCAGCTCCTTACCAGCTAGCGGGATAAGTCATGAGCAGTTCTTC. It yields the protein CASSSLPASGISHEQFF.

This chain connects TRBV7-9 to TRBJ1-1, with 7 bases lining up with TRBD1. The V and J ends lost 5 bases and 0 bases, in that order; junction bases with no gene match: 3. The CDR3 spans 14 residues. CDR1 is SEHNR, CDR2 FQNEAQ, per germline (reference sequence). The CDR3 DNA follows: TGTGCCAGCAGCATCCAGGGGGTGAACACTGAAGCTTTCTTT. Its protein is CASSIQGVNTEAFF.

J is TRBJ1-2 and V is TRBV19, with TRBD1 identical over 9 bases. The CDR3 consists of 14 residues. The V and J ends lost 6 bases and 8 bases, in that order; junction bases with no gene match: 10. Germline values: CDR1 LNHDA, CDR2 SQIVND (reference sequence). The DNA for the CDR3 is TGTGCCAGTAGGCCAAGGACAGGGGTTTCCGGCTACACCTTC. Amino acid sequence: CASRPRTGVSGYTF. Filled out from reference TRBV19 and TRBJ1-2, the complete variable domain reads DGGITQSPKYLFRKEGQNVTLSCEQNLNHDAMYWYRQDPGQGLRLIYYSQIVNDFQKGDIAEGYSVSREKKESFPLTVTSAQKNPTAFYLCASRPRTGVSGYTFGSGTRLTVV.

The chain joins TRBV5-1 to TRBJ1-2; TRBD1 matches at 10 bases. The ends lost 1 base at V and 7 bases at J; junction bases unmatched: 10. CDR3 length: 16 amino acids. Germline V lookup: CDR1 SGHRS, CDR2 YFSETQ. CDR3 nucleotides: TGCGCCAGCAGCTTGTCTCCGGGACAGGGGAATGGTGGCTACACCTTC. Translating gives CASSLSPGQGNGGYTF. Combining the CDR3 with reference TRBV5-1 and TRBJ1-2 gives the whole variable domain KAGVTQTPRYLIKTRGQQVTLSCSPISGHRSVSWYQQTPGQGLQFLFEYFSETQRNKGNFPGRFSGRQFSNSRSEMNVSTLELGDSALYLCASSLSPGQGNGGYTFGSGTRLTVV.

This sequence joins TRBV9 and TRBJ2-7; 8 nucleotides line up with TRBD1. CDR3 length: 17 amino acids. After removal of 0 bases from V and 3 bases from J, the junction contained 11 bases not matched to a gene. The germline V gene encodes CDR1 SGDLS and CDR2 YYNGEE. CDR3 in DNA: TGTGCCAGCAGCGTAGCCCCGGTACAGGGGGGTAGCTACGAGCAGTACTTC. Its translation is CASSVAPVQGGSYEQYF.

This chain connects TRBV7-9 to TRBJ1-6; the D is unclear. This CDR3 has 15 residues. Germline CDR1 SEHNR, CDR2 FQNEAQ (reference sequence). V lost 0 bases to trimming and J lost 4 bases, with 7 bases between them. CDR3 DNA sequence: TGTGCCAGCAGCTTAGCGGAGGGTTATAATTCACCCCTCCACTTT. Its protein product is CASSLAEGYNSPLHF.

For the CDR3, the DNA is TGTGCCAGCAACTTGCTAGCCCTCACAGATACGCAGTATTTT. This gives the protein CASNLLALTDTQYF. The genes are TRBV6-5 and TRBJ2-3, with D possibly being TRBD2 (5 bases). CDR3 length equals 14 residues. From germline, CDR1 is MNHEY and CDR2 SVGAGI. V was cut by 7 bases and J by 2 bases, with 13 bases left in between.

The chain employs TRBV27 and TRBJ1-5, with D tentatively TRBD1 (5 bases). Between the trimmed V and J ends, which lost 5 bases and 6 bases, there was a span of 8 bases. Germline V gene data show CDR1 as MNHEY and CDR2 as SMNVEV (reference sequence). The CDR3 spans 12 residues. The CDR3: CASSLRGQPQHF. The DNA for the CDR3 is TGTGCCAGCAGTCTAAGGGGTCAGCCCCAGCATTTT.